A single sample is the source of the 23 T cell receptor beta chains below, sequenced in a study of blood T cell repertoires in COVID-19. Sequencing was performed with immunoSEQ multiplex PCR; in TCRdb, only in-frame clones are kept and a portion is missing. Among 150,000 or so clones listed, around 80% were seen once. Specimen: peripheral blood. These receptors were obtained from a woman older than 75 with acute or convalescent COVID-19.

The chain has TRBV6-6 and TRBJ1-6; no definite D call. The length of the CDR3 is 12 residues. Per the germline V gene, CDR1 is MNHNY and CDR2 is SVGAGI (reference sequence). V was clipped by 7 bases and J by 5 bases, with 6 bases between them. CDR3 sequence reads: CASTPNNSPLHF. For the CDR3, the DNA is TGTGCCAGCACCCCTAATAATTCACCCCTCCACTTT.

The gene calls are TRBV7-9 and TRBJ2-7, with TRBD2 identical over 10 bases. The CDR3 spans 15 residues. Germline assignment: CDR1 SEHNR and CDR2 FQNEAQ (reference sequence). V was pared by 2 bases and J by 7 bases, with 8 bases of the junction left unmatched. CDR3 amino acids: CASSLMASGSWEQYF. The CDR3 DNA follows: TGTGCCAGCAGCTTAATGGCTAGCGGGAGTTGGGAGCAGTACTTC. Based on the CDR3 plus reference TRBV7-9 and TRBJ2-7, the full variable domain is DTGVSQNPRHKITKRGQNVTFRCDPISEHNRLYWYRQTLGQGPEFLTYFQNEAQLEKSRLLSDRFSAERPKGSFSTLEIQRTEQGDSAMYLCASSLMASGSWEQYFGPGTRLTVT.

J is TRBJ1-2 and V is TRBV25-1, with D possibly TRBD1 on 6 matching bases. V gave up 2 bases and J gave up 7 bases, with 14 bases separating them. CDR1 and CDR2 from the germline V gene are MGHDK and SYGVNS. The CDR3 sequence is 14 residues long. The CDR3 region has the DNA TGTGCCAGCAGTGAACCCCACAGGGTAGTTGGCTACACCTTC. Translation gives CASSEPHRVVGYTF.

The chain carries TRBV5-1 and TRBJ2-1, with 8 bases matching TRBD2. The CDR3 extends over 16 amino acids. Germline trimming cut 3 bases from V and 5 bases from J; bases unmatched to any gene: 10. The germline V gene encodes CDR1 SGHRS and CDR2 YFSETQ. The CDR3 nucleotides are TGCGCCAGCAGCTCGGGCTCGCTGACTAGCGACAATGAGCAGTTCTTC. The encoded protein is CASSSGSLTSDNEQFF.

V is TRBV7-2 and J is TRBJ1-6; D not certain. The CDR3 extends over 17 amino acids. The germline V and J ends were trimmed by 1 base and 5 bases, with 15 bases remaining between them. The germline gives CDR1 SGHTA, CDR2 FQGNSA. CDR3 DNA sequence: TGTGCCAGCAGCTTAGGAGTCGGGAGGCTGAATAATTCACCCCTCCACTTT. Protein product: CASSLGVGRLNNSPLHF.

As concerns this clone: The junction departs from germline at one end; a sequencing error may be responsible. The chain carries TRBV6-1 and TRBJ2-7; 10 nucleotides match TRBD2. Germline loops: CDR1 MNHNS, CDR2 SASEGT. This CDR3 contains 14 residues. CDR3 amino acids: CASSKAGGPYEQYF. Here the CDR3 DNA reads TGTGCCAGCAGTAAAGCGGGAGGGCCTTACGAGCAGTACTTC.

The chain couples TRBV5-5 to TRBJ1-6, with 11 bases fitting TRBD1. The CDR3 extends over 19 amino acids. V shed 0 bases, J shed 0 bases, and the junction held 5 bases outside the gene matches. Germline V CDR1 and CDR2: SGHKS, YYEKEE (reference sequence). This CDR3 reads CASSLGGTGGFSYNSPLHF. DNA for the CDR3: TGTGCCAGCAGCTTGGGCGGGACAGGGGGATTCTCCTATAATTCACCCCTCCACTTT. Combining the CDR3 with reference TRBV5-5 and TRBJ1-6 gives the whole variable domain DAGVTQSPTHLIKTRGQQVTLRCSPISGHKSVSWYQQVLGQGPQFIFQYYEKEERGRGNFPDRFSARQFPNYSSELNVNALLLGDSALYLCASSLGGTGGFSYNSPLHFGNGTRLTVT.

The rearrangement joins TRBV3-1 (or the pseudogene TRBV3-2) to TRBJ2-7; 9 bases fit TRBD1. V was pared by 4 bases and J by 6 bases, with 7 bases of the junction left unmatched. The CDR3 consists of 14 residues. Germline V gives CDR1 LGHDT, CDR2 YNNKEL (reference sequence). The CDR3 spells CASSPGQGPGEQYF. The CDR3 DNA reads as TGTGCCAGCAGCCCGGGACAGGGACCAGGCGAGCAGTACTTC.

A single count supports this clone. CDR3 bases: TGTGCCAGCAGCCCTTCACTAGAAACAGATACGCAGTATTTT. This codes for CASSPSLETDTQYF. The gene calls are TRBV7-9 and TRBJ2-3; a weak D match, TRBD2 (5 bases). The CDR3 totals 14 residues. The V end was cut by 5 bases, the J end by 3 bases, with 12 bases between. The germline gives CDR1 SEHNR, CDR2 FQNEAQ (reference sequence).

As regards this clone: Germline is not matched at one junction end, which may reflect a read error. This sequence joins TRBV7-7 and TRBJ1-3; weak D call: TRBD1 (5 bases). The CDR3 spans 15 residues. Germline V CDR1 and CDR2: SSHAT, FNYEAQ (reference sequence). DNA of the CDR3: TGTGCTAGCAGCCGGGACTTTAGCTCTGGAAACACCATATATTTT. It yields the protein CASSRDFSSGNTIYF.

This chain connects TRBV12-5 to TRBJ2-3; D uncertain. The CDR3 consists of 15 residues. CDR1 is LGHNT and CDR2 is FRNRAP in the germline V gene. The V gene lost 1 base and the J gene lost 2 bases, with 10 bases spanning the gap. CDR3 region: CASGLDPLLTDTQYF. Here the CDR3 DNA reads TGTGCTAGTGGTTTGGACCCACTTCTCACAGATACGCAGTATTTT.

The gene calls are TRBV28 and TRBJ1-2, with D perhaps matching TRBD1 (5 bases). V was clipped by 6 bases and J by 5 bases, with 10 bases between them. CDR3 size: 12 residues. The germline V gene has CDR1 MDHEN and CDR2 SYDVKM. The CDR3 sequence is CASRTVKYGYTF. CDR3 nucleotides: TGTGCCAGCAGGACAGTTAAGTATGGCTACACCTTC.

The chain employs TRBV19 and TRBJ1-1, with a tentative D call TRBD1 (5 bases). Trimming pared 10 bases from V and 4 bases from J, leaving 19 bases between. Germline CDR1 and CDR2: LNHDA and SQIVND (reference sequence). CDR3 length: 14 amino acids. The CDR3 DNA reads TGTGCCACCGCCTTGGGGCGAAGGAGCACTGAAGCTTTCTTT. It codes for CATALGRRSTEAFF.

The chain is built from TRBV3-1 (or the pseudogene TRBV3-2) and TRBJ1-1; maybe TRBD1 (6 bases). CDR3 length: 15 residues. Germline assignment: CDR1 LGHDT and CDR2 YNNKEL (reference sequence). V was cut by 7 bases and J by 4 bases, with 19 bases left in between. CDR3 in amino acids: CASTPLHRDSTEAFF. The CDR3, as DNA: TGTGCCAGCACGCCACTCCACAGGGATAGCACTGAAGCTTTCTTT.

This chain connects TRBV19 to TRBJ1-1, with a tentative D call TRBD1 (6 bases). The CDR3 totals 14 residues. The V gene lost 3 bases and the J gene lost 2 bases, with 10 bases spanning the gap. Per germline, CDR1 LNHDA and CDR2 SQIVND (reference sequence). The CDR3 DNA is TGTGCCAGTAGTATCGGGACAAAAAACACTGAAGCTTTCTTT. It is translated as CASSIGTKNTEAFF.

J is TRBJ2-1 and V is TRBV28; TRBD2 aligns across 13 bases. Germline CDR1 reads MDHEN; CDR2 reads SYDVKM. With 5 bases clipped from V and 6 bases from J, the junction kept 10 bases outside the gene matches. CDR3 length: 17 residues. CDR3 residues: CASSPGTSGTRRNEQFF. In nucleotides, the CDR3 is TGTGCCAGCAGTCCCGGGACTAGCGGGACCCGACGCAATGAGCAGTTCTTC. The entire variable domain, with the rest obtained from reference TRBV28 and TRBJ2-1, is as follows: DVKVTQSSRYLVKRTGEKVFLECVQDMDHENMFWYRQDPGLGLRLIYFSYDVKMKEKGDIPEGYSVSREKKERFSLILESASTNQTSMYLCASSPGTSGTRRNEQFFGPGTRLTVL.

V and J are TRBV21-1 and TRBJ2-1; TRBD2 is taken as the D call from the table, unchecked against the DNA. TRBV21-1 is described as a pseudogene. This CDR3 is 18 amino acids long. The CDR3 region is CASSELTSGRAKYNEQFF. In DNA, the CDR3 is TGTGCCAGCAGCGAGCTTACTAGCGGGAGGGCCAAGTACAATGAGCAGTTCTTC.

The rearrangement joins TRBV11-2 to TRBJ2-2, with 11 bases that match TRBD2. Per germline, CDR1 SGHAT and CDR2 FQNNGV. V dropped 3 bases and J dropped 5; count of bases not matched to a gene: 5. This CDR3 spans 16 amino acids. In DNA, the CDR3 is TGTGCCAGCAGCTTCACTAGCGGGAGCTTAACCGGGGAGCTGTTTTTT. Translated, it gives CASSFTSGSLTGELFF. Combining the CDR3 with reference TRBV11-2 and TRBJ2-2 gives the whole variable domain EAGVAQSPRYKIIEKRQSVAFWCNPISGHATLYWYQQILGQGPKLLIQFQNNGVVDDSQLPKDRFSAERLKGVDSTLKIQPAKLEDSAVYLCASSFTSGSLTGELFFGEGSRLTVL.

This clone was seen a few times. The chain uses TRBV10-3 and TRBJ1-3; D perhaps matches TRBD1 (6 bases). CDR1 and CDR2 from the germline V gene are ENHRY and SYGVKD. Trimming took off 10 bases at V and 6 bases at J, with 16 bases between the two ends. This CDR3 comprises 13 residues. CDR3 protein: CASGTGRENTIYF. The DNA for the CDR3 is TGTGCCAGCGGAACAGGGAGGGAAAACACCATATATTTT.

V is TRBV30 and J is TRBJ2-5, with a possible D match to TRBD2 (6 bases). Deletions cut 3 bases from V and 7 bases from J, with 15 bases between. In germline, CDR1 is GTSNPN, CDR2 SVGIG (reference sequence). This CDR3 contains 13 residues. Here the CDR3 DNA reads TGTGCCTGGAGGCCCCTAGTGGGGGGGACCCAGTACTTC. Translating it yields CAWRPLVGGTQYF.

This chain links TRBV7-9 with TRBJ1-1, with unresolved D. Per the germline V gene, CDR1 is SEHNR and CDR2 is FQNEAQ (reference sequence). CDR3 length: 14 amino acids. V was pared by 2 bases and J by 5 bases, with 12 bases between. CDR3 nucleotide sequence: TGTGCCAGCAGCTTATCCGGGATCAGGACTGAAGCTTTCTTT. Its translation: CASSLSGIRTEAFF.

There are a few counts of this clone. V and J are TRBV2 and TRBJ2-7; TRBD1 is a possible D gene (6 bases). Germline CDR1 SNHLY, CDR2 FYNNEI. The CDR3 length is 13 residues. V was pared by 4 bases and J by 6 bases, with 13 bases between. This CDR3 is CASSVLGAGEQYF. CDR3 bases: TGTGCCAGCAGTGTTTTGGGGGCGGGCGAGCAGTACTTC.

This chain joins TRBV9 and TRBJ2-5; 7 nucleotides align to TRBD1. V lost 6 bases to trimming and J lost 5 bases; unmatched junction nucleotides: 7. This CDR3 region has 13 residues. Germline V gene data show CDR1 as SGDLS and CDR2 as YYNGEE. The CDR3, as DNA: TGTGCCAGCACTACAGGGGTTGGGGAGACCCAGTACTTC. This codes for CASTTGVGETQYF.